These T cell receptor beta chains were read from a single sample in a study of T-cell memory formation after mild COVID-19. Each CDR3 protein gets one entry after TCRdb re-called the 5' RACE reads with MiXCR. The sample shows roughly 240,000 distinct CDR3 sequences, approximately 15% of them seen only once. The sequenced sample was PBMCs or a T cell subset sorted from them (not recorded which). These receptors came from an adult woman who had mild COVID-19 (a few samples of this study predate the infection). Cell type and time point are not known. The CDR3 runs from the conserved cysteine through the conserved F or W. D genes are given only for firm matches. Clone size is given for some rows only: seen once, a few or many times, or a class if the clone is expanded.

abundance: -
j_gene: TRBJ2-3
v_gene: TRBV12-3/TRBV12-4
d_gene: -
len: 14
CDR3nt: TGTGCCAGCACTCCCTGGGGAAATTCAGATACGCAGTATTTT
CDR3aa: CASTPWGNSDTQYF

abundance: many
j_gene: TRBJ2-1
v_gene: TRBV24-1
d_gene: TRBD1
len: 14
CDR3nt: TGTGCCACCAGGGAGACAGGGGGCTACAATGAGCAGTTCTTC
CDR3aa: CATRETGGYNEQFF

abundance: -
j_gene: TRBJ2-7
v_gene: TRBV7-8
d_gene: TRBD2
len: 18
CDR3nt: TGTGCCAGCAGCTTATATCCGACTAGCTTGACGAGGACCTACGAGCAGTACTTC
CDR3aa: CASSLYPTSLTRTYEQYF

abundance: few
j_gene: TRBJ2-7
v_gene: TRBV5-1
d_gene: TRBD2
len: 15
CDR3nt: TGCGCCAGCAGCCTGTCCGGGACTAGCATTCACGAGCAGTACTTC
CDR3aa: CASSLSGTSIHEQYF

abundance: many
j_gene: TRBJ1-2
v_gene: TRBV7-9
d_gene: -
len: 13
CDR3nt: TGTGCCAGCAGCTTATTAGAGAGGGGAGGCTACACCTTC
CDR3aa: CASSLLERGGYTF

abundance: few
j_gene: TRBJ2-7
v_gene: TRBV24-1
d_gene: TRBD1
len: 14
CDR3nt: TGTGCCACCGGAGCAGGGGACAGGGTCAACGAGCAGTACTTC
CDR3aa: CATGAGDRVNEQYF

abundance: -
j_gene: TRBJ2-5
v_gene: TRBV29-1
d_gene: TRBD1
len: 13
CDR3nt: TGCAGCGCCGACAGGGGGCGGCGAGAGACCCAGTACTTC
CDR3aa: CSADRGRRETQYF

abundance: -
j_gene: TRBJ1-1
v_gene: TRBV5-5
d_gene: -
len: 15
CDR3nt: TGTGCCAGCAGCTTGGTGACCGGATATGAAACTGAAGCTTTCTTT
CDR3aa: CASSLVTGYETEAFF

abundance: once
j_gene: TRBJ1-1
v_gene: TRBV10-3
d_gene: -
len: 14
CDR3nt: TGTGCCATCAGTGAGTCGGGAGGGGCGGCTGAAGCTTTCTTT
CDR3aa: CAISESGGAAEAFF

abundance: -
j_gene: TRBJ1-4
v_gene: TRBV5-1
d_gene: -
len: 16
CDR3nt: TGCGCCAGCAGCTCGAACAGGGTTTCGACTAATGAAAAACTGTTTTTT
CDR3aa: CASSSNRVSTNEKLFF

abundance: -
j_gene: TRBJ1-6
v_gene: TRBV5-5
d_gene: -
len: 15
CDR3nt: TGTGCCAGCAGCTTGGAGGGGAGATTAAATTCACCCCTCCACTTT
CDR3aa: CASSLEGRLNSPLHF

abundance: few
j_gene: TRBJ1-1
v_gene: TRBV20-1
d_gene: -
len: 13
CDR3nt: TGCAGTGCTGCGGGACTTTCAAACACTGAAGCTTTCTTT
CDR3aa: CSAAGLSNTEAFF

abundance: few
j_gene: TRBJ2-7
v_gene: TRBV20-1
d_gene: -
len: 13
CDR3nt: TGCAGTGCTAGCCTTCGGGGGCAGTACGAGCAGTACTTC
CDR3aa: CSASLRGQYEQYF

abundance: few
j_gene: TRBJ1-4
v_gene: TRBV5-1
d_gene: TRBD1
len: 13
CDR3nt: TGCGCCAGCAGCGCCCGGACAGGGGAAAAACTGTTTTTT
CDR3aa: CASSARTGEKLFF

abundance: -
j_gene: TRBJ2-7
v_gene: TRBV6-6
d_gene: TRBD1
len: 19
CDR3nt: TGTGCCAGCAGTTACACCCCACCTGCCCGGGACAGGGGTGGGTACGAGCAGTACTTC
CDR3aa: CASSYTPPARDRGGYEQYF

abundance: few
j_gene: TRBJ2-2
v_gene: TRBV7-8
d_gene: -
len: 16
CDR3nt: TGTGCCAGCAGCTCGGGATACCGGGACGCTCGGCGGGAGCTGTTTTTT
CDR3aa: CASSSGYRDARRELFF

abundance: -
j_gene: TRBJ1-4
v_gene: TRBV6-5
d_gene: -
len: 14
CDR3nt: TGTGCCAGCCGTTCAGGGGACCATAATGAAAAACTGTTTTTT
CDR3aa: CASRSGDHNEKLFF

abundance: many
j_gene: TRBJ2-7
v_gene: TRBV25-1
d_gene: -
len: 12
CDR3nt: TGTGCCAGCAGCGTAGGTTGGTACGAGCAGTACTTC
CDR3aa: CASSVGWYEQYF

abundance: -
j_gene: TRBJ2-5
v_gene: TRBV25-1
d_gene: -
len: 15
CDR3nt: TGTGCCAGCAGTGAATCGGTAGGGGGTTTAGAGACCCAGTACTTC
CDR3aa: CASSESVGGLETQYF

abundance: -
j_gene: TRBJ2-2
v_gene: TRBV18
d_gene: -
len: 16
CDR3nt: TGTGCCAGCTCACCCCCGGCCAGGGTCGGAGGCGGGGAGCTGTTTTTT
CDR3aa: CASSPPARVGGGELFF

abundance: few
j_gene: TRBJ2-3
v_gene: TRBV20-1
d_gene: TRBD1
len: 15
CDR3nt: TGCAGTGCTATGCCGGGACAGGGCGGGGCAGATACGCAGTATTTT
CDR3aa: CSAMPGQGGADTQYF

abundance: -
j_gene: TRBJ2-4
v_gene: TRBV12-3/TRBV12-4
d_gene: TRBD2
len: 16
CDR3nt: TGTGCCAGCAGTTTAAACAGCGGGAGGGACGTAGACATTCAGTACTTC
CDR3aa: CASSLNSGRDVDIQYF

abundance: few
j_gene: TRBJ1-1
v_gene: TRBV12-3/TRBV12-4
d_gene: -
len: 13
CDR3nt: TGTGCCAGCAGTTTTGGCCAACATGCTGAAGCTTTCTTT
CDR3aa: CASSFGQHAEAFF

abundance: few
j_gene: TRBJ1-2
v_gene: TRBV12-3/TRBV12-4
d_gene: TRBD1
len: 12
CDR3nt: TGTGCCAGCAGTTCGACAGGGTTTGGCTACACCTTC
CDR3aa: CASSSTGFGYTF

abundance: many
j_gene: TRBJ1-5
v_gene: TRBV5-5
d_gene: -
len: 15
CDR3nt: TGTGCCAGCAGCTTATTATGGGGGGGCAATCAGCCCCAGCATTTT
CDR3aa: CASSLLWGGNQPQHF

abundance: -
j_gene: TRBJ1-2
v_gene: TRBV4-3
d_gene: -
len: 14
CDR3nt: TGCGCCAGCAGCCAAGATGACAGGCAGGGCGGCTACACCTTC
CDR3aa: CASSQDDRQGGYTF

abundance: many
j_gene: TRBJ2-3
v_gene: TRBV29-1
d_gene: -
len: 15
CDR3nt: TGCAGCGTCGTTCCAGGGGCTCAATGGACAGATACGCAGTATTTT
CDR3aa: CSVVPGAQWTDTQYF

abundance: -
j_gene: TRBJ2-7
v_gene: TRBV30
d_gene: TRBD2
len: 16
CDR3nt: TGTGCCTGGAGTACGGGGACTAGCGGGAGCTCCTACGAGCAGTACTTC
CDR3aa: CAWSTGTSGSSYEQYF

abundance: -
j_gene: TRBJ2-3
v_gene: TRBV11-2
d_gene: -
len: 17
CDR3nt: TGTGCCAGCAGCTTAGTGGGGCACGCCGGTAGCACAGATACGCAGTATTTT
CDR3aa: CASSLVGHAGSTDTQYF

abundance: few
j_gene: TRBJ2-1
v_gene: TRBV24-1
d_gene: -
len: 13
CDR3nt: TGTGCCACCAGTCAGGACTCCTACAATGAGCAGTTCTTC
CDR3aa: CATSQDSYNEQFF

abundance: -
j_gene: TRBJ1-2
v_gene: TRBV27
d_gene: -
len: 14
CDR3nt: TGTGCCAGCAGTCCACAGGATTATACGGATGGCTACACCTTC
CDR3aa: CASSPQDYTDGYTF

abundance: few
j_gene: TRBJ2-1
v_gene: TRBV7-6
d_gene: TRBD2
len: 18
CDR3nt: TGTGCCAGCAGCTTATTCCCGCCGCCCGCGGGGGGATACAATGAGCAGTTCTTC
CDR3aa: CASSLFPPPAGGYNEQFF

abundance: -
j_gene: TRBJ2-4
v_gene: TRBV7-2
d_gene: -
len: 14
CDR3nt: TGTGCCAGCAGCTTAAGGCAGGCCAAAAACATTCAGTACTTC
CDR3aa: CASSLRQAKNIQYF

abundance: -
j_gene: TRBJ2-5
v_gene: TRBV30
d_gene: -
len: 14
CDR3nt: TGTGCCTGGACCCCCTGGCGTAGGCAAGAGACCCAGTACTTC
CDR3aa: CAWTPWRRQETQYF

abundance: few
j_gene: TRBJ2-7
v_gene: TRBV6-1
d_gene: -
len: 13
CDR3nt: TGTGCCAGCACAAGGGACACCTCTAACGAGCAGTACTTC
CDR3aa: CASTRDTSNEQYF